The sample holds one count of the clone carrying this T cell receptor beta chain. The antigen is undetermined. The TCR beta CDR3 regions underwent amplification using RNA transcripts as the source. During a first-round RT-PCR of the TCR CDR3, the HTBI primer set was used. Each CDR3 protein gets one entry after TCRdb re-called the multiplex PCR reads with MiXCR. The table records 550,000 to 600,000 distinct CDR3 sequences, approximately 15% of them present only once. Between the trimmed V and J ends, which lost 0 bases and 2 bases, there was a span of 6 bases. The CDR3 spans 14 residues. Germline CDR1 is MGHRA and CDR2 is YSYEKL. This entry comes from a study of T cells in Graves' hyperthyroidism and ophthalmopathy. The study's findings and limits: Ophthalmopathy was told apart from stable hyperthyroidism by a 13 V-J model. Ophthalmopathy was identified by the model a median about 6.4 months ahead of onset.

In the ophthalmopathy cohort, Clinical Activity Score was at least 3, NOSPECS grade at least 4, and duration under 3 months. Out of less than 12 ml of fresh peripheral blood came the PBMCs. The sequencing input was blood. The chain uses TRBV4-1 and TRBJ2-3; no reliable D call. The sequence was obtained from a woman younger than 35 with Graves' ophthalmopathy. The CDR3 DNA follows: TGCGCCAGCAGCCAAGAGAAGGACACAGATACGCAGTATTTT. Protein product: CASSQEKDTDTQYF.